Listed below are T cell receptor beta chains from one sample, sequenced in a study of blood T cell repertoires in COVID-19. Some clones are missing from TCRdb's copy, which holds only in-frame ones; the method was immunoSEQ multiplex PCR. The profile shows over 70,000 clones, approximately 85% of them singletons. Material: peripheral blood. These receptors all come from a man older than 75 with acute or convalescent COVID-19. CDR3s include the opening cysteine and the closing phenylalanine or tryptophan. A D gene is named only where the DNA matches it firmly. Size values are once, few and many counts, or a class for expanded clones, and some rows have none.

clone size: -
V gene: TRBV19
CDR3 length: 14
D gene: TRBD1
J gene: TRBJ2-7
CDR3 protein: CATSRQGSSYEQYF
CDR3 DNA: TGTGCCACCTCCCGACAGGGCAGCTCCTACGAGCAGTACTTC

clone size: -
V gene: TRBV5-1
CDR3 length: 16
D gene: TRBD2
J gene: TRBJ2-1
CDR3 protein: CASSIVAGASYNEQFF
CDR3 DNA: TGCGCCAGCAGCATAGTAGCGGGAGCTTCCTACAATGAGCAGTTCTTC

clone size: -
V gene: TRBV24-1
CDR3 length: 14
D gene: -
J gene: TRBJ1-5
CDR3 protein: CATSDPDRNQPQHF
CDR3 DNA: TGTGCCACCAGTGACCCAGACAGGAATCAGCCCCAGCATTTT

clone size: -
V gene: TRBV28
CDR3 length: 15
D gene: TRBD1
J gene: TRBJ2-7
CDR3 protein: CASSLPGQGGHEQYF
CDR3 DNA: TGTGCCAGCAGTCTTCCGGGACAGGGTGGGCACGAGCAGTACTTC

clone size: -
V gene: TRBV28
CDR3 length: 16
D gene: TRBD1
J gene: TRBJ2-1
CDR3 protein: CASSPGTGQGFNEQFF
CDR3 DNA: TGTGCCAGCAGTCCCGGAACGGGACAGGGTTTCAATGAGCAGTTCTTC

clone size: -
V gene: TRBV3-1/TRBV3-2
CDR3 length: 15
D gene: -
J gene: TRBJ1-1
CDR3 protein: CASSQLYGGNTEAFF
CDR3 DNA: TGTGCCAGCAGCCAATTGTACGGGGGAAACACTGAAGCTTTCTTT

clone size: -
V gene: TRBV7-9
CDR3 length: 13
D gene: -
J gene: TRBJ2-7
CDR3 protein: CASSPGVSYEQYF
CDR3 DNA: TGTGCCAGCAGCCCGGGGGTGTCCTACGAGCAGTACTTC

clone size: few
V gene: TRBV19
CDR3 length: 20
D gene: TRBD1
J gene: TRBJ1-1
CDR3 protein: CASSPQLGTGAFHSNTEAFF
CDR3 DNA: TGTGCCAGTAGTCCACAACTGGGGACAGGGGCCTTTCACTCGAACACTGAAGCTTTCTTT

clone size: -
V gene: TRBV3-1/TRBV3-2
CDR3 length: 15
D gene: TRBD2
J gene: TRBJ2-7
CDR3 protein: CASSRKREIGYEQYF
CDR3 DNA: TGTGCCAGCAGCCGCAAGCGGGAGATTGGGTACGAGCAGTACTTC

clone size: -
V gene: TRBV29-1
CDR3 length: 17
D gene: -
J gene: TRBJ1-1
CDR3 protein: CSVAPHSTEVMNTEAFF
CDR3 DNA: TGCAGCGTTGCCCCTCATTCGACAGAAGTAATGAACACTGAAGCTTTCTTT

clone size: once
V gene: TRBV12-5
CDR3 length: 16
D gene: TRBD2
J gene: TRBJ2-7
CDR3 protein: CASGFMVAGAAYEQYF
CDR3 DNA: TGTGCTAGTGGTTTTATGGTAGCGGGAGCTGCCTACGAGCAGTACTTC

clone size: -
V gene: TRBV10-1
CDR3 length: 16
D gene: -
J gene: TRBJ2-7
CDR3 protein: CASSESAGRLSYEQYF
CDR3 DNA: TGCGCCAGCAGTGAGTCGGCAGGGAGGCTTTCCTACGAGCAGTACTTC

clone size: -
V gene: TRBV7-9
CDR3 length: 17
D gene: TRBD2
J gene: TRBJ2-5
CDR3 protein: CASSLKAGGRARETQYF
CDR3 DNA: TGTGCCAGCAGCTTAAAAGCGGGGGGCCGAGCCCGAGAGACCCAGTACTTC

clone size: -
V gene: TRBV4-3
CDR3 length: 16
D gene: TRBD2
J gene: TRBJ2-3
CDR3 protein: CASSQEEAGGLDTQYF
CDR3 DNA: TGCGCCAGCAGCCAAGAGGAAGCGGGAGGGCTGGATACGCAGTATTTT

clone size: -
V gene: TRBV19
CDR3 length: 15
D gene: -
J gene: TRBJ2-3
CDR3 protein: CASSIGADSTDTQYF
CDR3 DNA: TGTGCCAGTAGTATAGGGGCGGACTCCACAGATACGCAGTATTTT

clone size: once
V gene: TRBV11-3
CDR3 length: 17
D gene: -
J gene: TRBJ2-3
CDR3 protein: CASSLDDTVGVTDTQYF
CDR3 DNA: TGTGCCAGCAGCTTAGATGACACAGTAGGTGTAACAGATACGCAGTATTTT

clone size: -
V gene: TRBV19
CDR3 length: 17
D gene: TRBD2
J gene: TRBJ2-5
CDR3 protein: CASSTRLAGDIQETQYF
CDR3 DNA: TGTGCCAGTAGTACTAGACTAGCGGGGGATATACAAGAGACCCAGTACTTC

clone size: -
V gene: TRBV6-6
CDR3 length: 14
D gene: TRBD1
J gene: TRBJ2-7
CDR3 protein: CASRTGQGSYEQYF
CDR3 DNA: TGTGCCAGCAGGACGGGACAGGGGAGTTACGAGCAGTACTTC

clone size: few
V gene: TRBV7-3
CDR3 length: 13
D gene: -
J gene: TRBJ1-1
CDR3 protein: CASSGHRDTEAFF
CDR3 DNA: TGTGCCAGCAGCGGCCACAGGGACACTGAAGCTTTCTTT

clone size: -
V gene: TRBV14
CDR3 length: 16
D gene: TRBD2
J gene: TRBJ2-3
CDR3 protein: CASSRSPGLVTDTQYF
CDR3 DNA: TGTGCCAGCAGCCGATCACCGGGACTAGTAACAGATACGCAGTATTTT

clone size: -
V gene: TRBV9
CDR3 length: 13
D gene: -
J gene: TRBJ2-7
CDR3 protein: CASSAEPGYEQYF
CDR3 DNA: TGTGCCAGCAGCGCCGAACCGGGATACGAGCAGTACTTC

clone size: -
V gene: TRBV28
CDR3 length: 15
D gene: -
J gene: TRBJ1-1
CDR3 protein: CASSLRQISNTEAFF
CDR3 DNA: TGTGCCAGCAGTTTAAGACAAATCTCGAACACTGAAGCTTTCTTT

clone size: few
V gene: TRBV7-6
CDR3 length: 18
D gene: TRBD2
J gene: TRBJ2-1
CDR3 protein: CASSLVTGTSGRGNEQFF
CDR3 DNA: TGTGCCAGCAGCTTAGTAACCGGGACTAGCGGGAGGGGGAATGAGCAGTTCTTC

clone size: -
V gene: TRBV6-5
CDR3 length: 14
D gene: TRBD1
J gene: TRBJ2-7
CDR3 protein: CASSYGDRVGEQYF
CDR3 DNA: TGTGCCAGCAGTTACGGGGACAGGGTGGGGGAGCAGTACTTC

clone size: -
V gene: TRBV5-1
CDR3 length: 14
D gene: -
J gene: TRBJ1-2
CDR3 protein: CASSLDSSNYGYTF
CDR3 DNA: TGCGCCAGCAGCCTGGACAGCAGCAACTATGGCTACACCTTC

clone size: -
V gene: TRBV18
CDR3 length: 16
D gene: TRBD1
J gene: TRBJ2-3
CDR3 protein: CASSPPGQDLTDTQYF
CDR3 DNA: TGTGCCAGCTCACCTCCGGGACAGGACCTCACAGATACGCAGTATTTT

clone size: -
V gene: TRBV29-1
CDR3 length: 14
D gene: -
J gene: TRBJ2-1
CDR3 protein: CSVVSWSSYNEQFF
CDR3 DNA: TGCAGCGTTGTTTCTTGGAGCTCCTACAATGAGCAGTTCTTC

clone size: -
V gene: TRBV6-5
CDR3 length: 15
D gene: TRBD1
J gene: TRBJ2-3
CDR3 protein: CASRSGDRVTDTQYF
CDR3 DNA: TGTGCCAGCAGATCCGGTGACAGGGTCACAGATACGCAGTATTTT

clone size: -
V gene: TRBV10-3
CDR3 length: 13
D gene: -
J gene: TRBJ1-5
CDR3 protein: CAISPTGDQPQHF
CDR3 DNA: TGTGCCATCAGCCCCACGGGGGATCAGCCCCAGCATTTT

clone size: -
V gene: TRBV4-1
CDR3 length: 13
D gene: TRBD1
J gene: TRBJ1-2
CDR3 protein: CASSPGQGEGYTF
CDR3 DNA: TGCGCCAGCAGCCCGGGACAGGGGGAGGGCTACACCTTC

clone size: once
V gene: TRBV10-3
CDR3 length: 13
D gene: -
J gene: TRBJ2-7
CDR3 protein: CAITRGREYEQYF
CDR3 DNA: TGTGCCATCACCAGGGGCAGGGAATACGAGCAGTACTTC

clone size: -
V gene: TRBV18
CDR3 length: 20
D gene: TRBD2
J gene: TRBJ2-3
CDR3 protein: CASSPLFDRGAGLSTDTQYF
CDR3 DNA: TGTGCCAGCTCACCACTCTTCGATAGGGGAGCGGGGCTTAGCACAGATACGCAGTATTTT

clone size: -
V gene: TRBV10-3
CDR3 length: 14
D gene: -
J gene: TRBJ2-7
CDR3 protein: CAIRTNRVSSYLYF
CDR3 DNA: TGTGCCATCAGGACGAACAGGGTCTCGTCTTATCTGTACTTC

clone size: once
V gene: TRBV5-4
CDR3 length: 14
D gene: -
J gene: TRBJ1-2
CDR3 protein: CASSSNPGGYGYTF
CDR3 DNA: TGTGCCAGCAGCTCGAACCCGGGGGGGTATGGCTACACCTTC

clone size: -
V gene: TRBV28
CDR3 length: 13
D gene: -
J gene: TRBJ2-3
CDR3 protein: CASNIRSWDTQYF
CDR3 DNA: TGTGCCAGCAATATTCGGTCTTGGGATACGCAGTATTTT

clone size: -
V gene: TRBV28
CDR3 length: 14
D gene: TRBD1
J gene: TRBJ1-2
CDR3 protein: CASSTTGRNIGYTF
CDR3 DNA: TGTGCCAGCAGTACGACAGGGAGGAATATTGGCTACACCTTC

clone size: once
V gene: TRBV4-1
CDR3 length: 14
D gene: -
J gene: TRBJ1-2
CDR3 protein: CASSPAPQGYGYTF
CDR3 DNA: TGCGCCAGCAGCCCTGCCCCCCAGGGGTATGGCTACACCTTC

clone size: -
V gene: TRBV7-3
CDR3 length: 15
D gene: TRBD2
J gene: TRBJ2-1
CDR3 protein: CASSSLGGGVYEQFF
CDR3 DNA: TGTGCCAGCAGCTCCCTAGGCGGGGGGGTCTATGAGCAGTTCTTC

clone size: -
V gene: TRBV7-6
CDR3 length: 17
D gene: -
J gene: TRBJ1-3
CDR3 protein: CASRPKGRRGSGNTIYF
CDR3 DNA: TGTGCCAGCAGGCCTAAGGGCCGGCGGGGCTCTGGAAACACCATATATTTT

clone size: -
V gene: TRBV28
CDR3 length: 17
D gene: -
J gene: TRBJ1-6
CDR3 protein: CASTLGGARSYNSPLHF
CDR3 DNA: TGTGCCAGCACCCTCGGGGGAGCGAGATCCTATAATTCACCCCTCCACTTT

clone size: -
V gene: TRBV28
CDR3 length: 15
D gene: TRBD1
J gene: TRBJ1-2
CDR3 protein: CASSLEGAGNYGYTF
CDR3 DNA: TGTGCCAGCAGTTTAGAGGGGGCGGGAAACTATGGCTACACCTTC

clone size: few
V gene: TRBV5-1
CDR3 length: 15
D gene: TRBD2
J gene: TRBJ2-5
CDR3 protein: CASSLQSGSTETQYF
CDR3 DNA: TGCGCCAGCAGCTTGCAGAGCGGGAGTACAGAGACCCAGTACTTC

clone size: once
V gene: TRBV20-1
CDR3 length: 19
D gene: TRBD1
J gene: TRBJ2-6
CDR3 protein: CSASGDRGPGASGANVLTF
CDR3 DNA: TGCAGTGCTAGTGGGGACAGGGGACCAGGGGCGTCTGGGGCCAACGTCCTGACTTTC

clone size: -
V gene: TRBV28
CDR3 length: 14
D gene: TRBD1
J gene: TRBJ2-7
CDR3 protein: CAMRSGTGSHEQYF
CDR3 DNA: TGTGCCATGCGATCCGGGACAGGGTCCCACGAGCAGTACTTC

clone size: -
V gene: TRBV28
CDR3 length: 14
D gene: -
J gene: TRBJ1-2
CDR3 protein: CASSLQIVGAGYTF
CDR3 DNA: TGTGCCAGCAGTTTACAGATTGTAGGGGCTGGCTACACCTTC

clone size: once
V gene: TRBV7-2
CDR3 length: 18
D gene: TRBD2
J gene: TRBJ2-1
CDR3 protein: CASSLAGWLAGQYNEQFF
CDR3 DNA: TGTGCCAGCAGCTTAGCGGGGTGGCTAGCGGGACAGTACAATGAGCAGTTCTTC

clone size: few
V gene: TRBV5-1
CDR3 length: 16
D gene: TRBD1
J gene: TRBJ1-2
CDR3 protein: CASKSTSSQGAGGYTF
CDR3 DNA: TGCGCCAGCAAATCAACGTCGTCACAGGGGGCAGGAGGCTACACCTTC

clone size: once
V gene: TRBV18
CDR3 length: 14
D gene: -
J gene: TRBJ2-5
CDR3 protein: CASSNQGRQETQYF
CDR3 DNA: TGTGCCAGCTCCAACCAGGGCCGGCAAGAGACCCAGTACTTC

clone size: -
V gene: TRBV5-4
CDR3 length: 14
D gene: -
J gene: TRBJ2-5
CDR3 protein: CASSPPAGQETQYF
CDR3 DNA: TGTGCCAGCAGCCCCCCCGCGGGCCAAGAGACCCAGTACTTC

clone size: -
V gene: TRBV5-1
CDR3 length: 16
D gene: -
J gene: TRBJ2-1
CDR3 protein: CASSSGTLSSYNEQFF
CDR3 DNA: TGCGCCAGCAGCTCTGGGACTTTGAGCTCCTACAATGAGCAGTTCTTC